This TCR beta chain is from a study of T cells in Graves' hyperthyroidism and ophthalmopathy. Researchers took RNA transcripts and amplified the TCR beta CDR3 regions from them. First-round RT-PCR with HTBI primers amplified the TCR CDR3 region. TCRdb recomputed calls from the multiplex PCR reads with MiXCR, one row per CDR3 protein. The top ten clones hold 30% to 40% of a sample with about 46,000 distinct CDR3 sequences, 45% to 50% of them seen once. A note on this clonotype: The antigen is undetermined.

This CDR3 is 18 amino acids long. Trimming took off 3 bases at V and 3 bases at J, with 23 bases between the two ends. Findings and caveats of the study: Through a model of 13 V-J features, ophthalmopathy was separated from stable hyperthyroidism.

The chain has TRBV7-1 and TRBJ1-1; perhaps TRBD1 as D (6 bases). TRBV7-1 is filed as an ORF, its function uncertain. This receptor was obtained from a woman between 45 and 65 years old with Graves' hyperthyroidism. The sample consisted of peripheral blood or thyroid tissue (not recorded which). CDR3 region: CASSSHDRWWKMDTEAFF. The CDR3 region has the DNA TGTGCCAGCAGCTCGCACGACAGGTGGTGGAAGATGGACACTGAAGCTTTCTTT.